The rows below give T cell receptor beta chains drawn from one sample of a study of OX40 agonist ivuxolimab in advanced cancers. The assay was immunoSEQ multiplex PCR, and TCRdb's table has in-frame clones only and misses some. In the table there are just over 80,000 clones, around 86% of which are singletons. This specimen was CD4+ or CD8+ T cells sorted from blood, taken in a trial of the OX40 agonist ivuxolimab. The receptor set was obtained from an adult with an advanced solid tumor such as melanoma, head and neck, liver or kidney cancer. CDR3s include the opening cysteine and the closing phenylalanine or tryptophan. A D gene is named only where the DNA matches it firmly. Not all rows give a size; the values are once, few, many and, for expanded clones, a class.

>.|TRBV5-1|.|TRBJ2-2
TGCGCCAGCAGCTTGGAAGGGCGGAACGGGGAGCTGTTTTTT
CASSLEGRNGELFF
>.|TRBV5-1|.|TRBJ2-7
TGCGCCAGCAGCTTGCCCTCCTACGAGCAGTACTTC
CASSLPSYEQYF
>.|TRBV5-6|TRBD1|TRBJ2-5
TGTGCCAGCAGCACAGGGACAGGGAGACAAGAGACCCAGTACTTC
CASSTGTGRQETQYF
>.|TRBV6-6|TRBD2|TRBJ2-3
TGTGCCAGCACACTAGCGGGGGGGCCCACAGATACGCAGTATTTT
CASTLAGGPTDTQYF
>.|TRBV5-1|.|TRBJ2-7
TGCGCCAGCAGCCCGGGACTGGAGCGAAGCGAGCAGTACTTC
CASSPGLERSEQYF
>.|TRBV5-1|.|TRBJ2-1
TGCGCCAGCAGCTTGTATGGCAGGGCCCCGTTCTTC
CASSLYGRAPFF
>.|TRBV6-5|.|TRBJ1-1
TGTGCCAGCAGTTCTTGGGGGGTGAACACTGAAGCTTTCTTT
CASSSWGVNTEAFF
>.|TRBV19|.|TRBJ2-5
TGTGCCAGTAGTAGCCGGCACAGGCAAGAGACCCAGTACTTC
CASSSRHRQETQYF
>.|TRBV6-5|.|TRBJ1-6
TGTGCCAGCAGTGACCGGGGGGGCCCTTCACCCCTCCACTTT
CASSDRGGPSPLHF
>.|TRBV18|.|TRBJ2-7
TGTGCCAGCTCACCACGACAGGACTACGAGCAGTACTTC
CASSPRQDYEQYF
>.|TRBV7-9|.|TRBJ2-7
TGTGCCAGCAGCTTAGCAGGACAGACCCCTGGCGAGCAGTACTTC
CASSLAGQTPGEQYF
>.|TRBV7-3|.|TRBJ2-1
TGTGCCAGCAGCTTAAGGGGTAGCAAGGATGAGCAGTTCTTC
CASSLRGSKDEQFF
>.|TRBV28|.|TRBJ1-5
TGTGCCAGCAGCTCGGGACCTCTGGGGCCCCAGCATTTT
CASSSGPLGPQHF
>once|TRBV28|.|TRBJ1-1
TGTGCCAGCAGGGTGCGGGGGACTGAAGCTTTCTTT
CASRVRGTEAFF
>.|TRBV27|.|TRBJ1-3
TGTGCCAGCAGTACCGGCCGGGGCGGTGGAAACACCATATATTTT
CASSTGRGGGNTIYF
>.|TRBV19|.|TRBJ2-6
TGTGCCAGTATTAGTTTTATCGGATCTGGGGCCAACGTCCTGACTTTC
CASISFIGSGANVLTF
>few|TRBV27|.|TRBJ2-1
TGTGCCAGCAGTCCCCGGGTTATGGGGCAGTTCTTC
CASSPRVMGQFF